This TCR beta chain was sequenced in a study of vaccination effects on CD4 cells after COVID-19. The method was immunoSEQ multiplex PCR; TCRdb's version includes in-frame clones alone and lacks a portion of them. This sample has about 61,000 clones, with 81% found just once. Antigen-specific CD4+ T cells expanded by the ViraFEST assay with viral peptide pools were then sequenced. Culturing for around ten days preceded CD4+ T cell isolation. With respect to this clone: The antigen remains unidentified.

The V gene's germline CDR1 is KGHSH and CDR2 LQKENI. V lost 3 bases and J lost 10, with 19 bases in between. This CDR3 spans 15 amino acids. V and J are TRBV18 and TRBJ2-1, with a weak D call TRBD2 (7 bases). The TCR originated in a human donor who received a COVID-19 vaccine. The source was CD4+ T cells from PBMCs cultured with HCoV-229E spike peptides, collected before COVID-19 vaccination. The CDR3 reads CASSPVSGGLGEQFF. CDR3 coding DNA: TGTGCCAGCTCACCGGTTTCCGGGGGGCTGGGCGAGCAGTTCTTC.